This T cell receptor (beta chain) comes out of a study of post-analysis software for immune sequencing data. Study-wide points: Among roughly five TRBV segments more frequent in patients than controls were TRBV5-6, TRBV5-1 and TRBV20-1.

CDR3 length equals 13 residues. The V end lost 0 bases, the J end lost 2 bases, and 5 bases lay between the germline ends. Germline V gene lookup returns CDR1 MNHEY and CDR2 SVGAGI. Carried by the TCR beta cDNA libraries were unique molecular identifiers. TCRdb itself ran the PCR reads through MiXCR, one entry per CDR3 protein. The sample holds 800,000 to 950,000 distinct CDR3 sequences; about 50% are singletons and the top ten take approximately 4.5%. This clonotype was picked up a small number of times. Antigen unknown. J is TRBJ2-7 and V is TRBV6-5; D is undetermined. Sequencing used blood. The sequence came from a girl aged 5-17 years with multiple sclerosis. DNA of the CDR3: TGTGCCAGCAGTTACTCGTATGCCTACGAGCAGTACTTC. It codes for CASSYSYAYEQYF.